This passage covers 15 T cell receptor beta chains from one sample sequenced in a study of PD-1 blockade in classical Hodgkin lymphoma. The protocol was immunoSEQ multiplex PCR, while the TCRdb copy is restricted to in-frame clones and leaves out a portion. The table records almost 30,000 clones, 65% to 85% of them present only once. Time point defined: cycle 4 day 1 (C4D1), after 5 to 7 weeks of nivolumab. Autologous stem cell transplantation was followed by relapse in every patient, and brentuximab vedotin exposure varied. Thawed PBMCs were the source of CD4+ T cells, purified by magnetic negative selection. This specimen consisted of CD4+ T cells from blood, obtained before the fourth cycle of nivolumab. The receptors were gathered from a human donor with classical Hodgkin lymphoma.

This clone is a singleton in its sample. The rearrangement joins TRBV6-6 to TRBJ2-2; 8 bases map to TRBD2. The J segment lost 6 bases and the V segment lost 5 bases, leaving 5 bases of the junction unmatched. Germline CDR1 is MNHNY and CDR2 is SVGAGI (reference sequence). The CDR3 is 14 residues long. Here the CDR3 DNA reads TGTGCCAGCAGTCGGGAGGGGTTGCCCGGGGAGCTGTTTTTT. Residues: CASSREGLPGELFF.

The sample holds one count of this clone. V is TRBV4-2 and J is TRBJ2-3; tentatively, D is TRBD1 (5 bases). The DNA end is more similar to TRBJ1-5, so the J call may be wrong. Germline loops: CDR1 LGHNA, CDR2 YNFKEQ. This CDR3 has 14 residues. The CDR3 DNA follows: TGTGCCAGCAGCCAAGATGACAGCACAGATACGCAGCATTTT. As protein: CASSQDDSTDTQHF.

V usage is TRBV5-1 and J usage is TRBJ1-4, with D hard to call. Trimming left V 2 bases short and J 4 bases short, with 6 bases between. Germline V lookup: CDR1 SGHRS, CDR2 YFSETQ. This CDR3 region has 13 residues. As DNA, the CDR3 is TGCGCCAGCAGCTTTGGTCGTAATGAAAAACTGTTTTTT. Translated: CASSFGRNEKLFF.

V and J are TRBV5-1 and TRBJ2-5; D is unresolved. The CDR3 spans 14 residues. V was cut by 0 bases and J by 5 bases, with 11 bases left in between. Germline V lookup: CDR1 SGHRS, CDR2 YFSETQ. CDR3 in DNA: TGCGCCAGCAGCTTGGCCAGTGGGCTGGAGACCCAGTACTTC. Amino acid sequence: CASSLASGLETQYF.

The CDR3 is CASSIPGYEQYF. In DNA form, the CDR3 reads TGTGCCAGCTCAATTCCGGGCTACGAGCAGTACTTC. The chain carries TRBV6-6 and TRBJ2-7; D gene uncertain. Germline CDR1 and CDR2: MNHNY and SVGAGI (reference sequence). This CDR3 spans 12 amino acids. Trimming removed 8 bases from V and 3 bases from J, with 11 bases in between.

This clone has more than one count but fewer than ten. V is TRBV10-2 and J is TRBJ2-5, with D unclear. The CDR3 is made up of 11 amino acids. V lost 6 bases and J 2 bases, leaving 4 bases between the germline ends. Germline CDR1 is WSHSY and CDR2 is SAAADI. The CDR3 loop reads CASSDQETQYF. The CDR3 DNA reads TGCGCCAGCAGCGATCAAGAGACCCAGTACTTC.

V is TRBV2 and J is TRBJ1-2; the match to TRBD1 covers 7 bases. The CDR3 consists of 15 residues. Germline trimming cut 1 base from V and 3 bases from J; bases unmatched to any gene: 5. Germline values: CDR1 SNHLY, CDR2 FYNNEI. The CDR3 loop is CASSEGTGDYYGYTF. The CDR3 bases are TGTGCCAGCAGTGAAGGAACAGGGGATTACTATGGCTACACCTTC.

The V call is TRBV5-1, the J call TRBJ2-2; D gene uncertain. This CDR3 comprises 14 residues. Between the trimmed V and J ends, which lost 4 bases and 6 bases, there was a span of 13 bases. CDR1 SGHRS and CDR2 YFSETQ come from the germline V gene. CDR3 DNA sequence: TGCGCCAGCAGCCCCCGGGCCACCTCCGGGGAGCTGTTTTTT. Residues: CASSPRATSGELFF.

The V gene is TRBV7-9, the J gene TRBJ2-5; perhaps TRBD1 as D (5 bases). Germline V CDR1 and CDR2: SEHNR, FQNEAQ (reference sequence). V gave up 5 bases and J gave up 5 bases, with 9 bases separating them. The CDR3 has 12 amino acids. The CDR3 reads CASSQQVETQYF. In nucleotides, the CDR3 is TGTGCCAGCAGCCAACAGGTTGAGACCCAGTACTTC.

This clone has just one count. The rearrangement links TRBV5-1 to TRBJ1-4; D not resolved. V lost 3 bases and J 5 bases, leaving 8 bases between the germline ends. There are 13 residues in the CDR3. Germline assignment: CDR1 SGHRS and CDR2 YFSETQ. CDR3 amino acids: CASSSPPNEKLFF. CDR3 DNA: TGCGCCAGCAGCTCCCCACCCAATGAAAAACTGTTTTTT.

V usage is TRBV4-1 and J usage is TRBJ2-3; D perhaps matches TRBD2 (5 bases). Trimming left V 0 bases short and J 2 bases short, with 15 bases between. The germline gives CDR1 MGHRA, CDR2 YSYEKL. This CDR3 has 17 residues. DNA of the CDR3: TGCGCCAGCAGCCAAGATTTCGCCCAGCGGACCACAGATACGCAGTATTTT. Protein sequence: CASSQDFAQRTTDTQYF.

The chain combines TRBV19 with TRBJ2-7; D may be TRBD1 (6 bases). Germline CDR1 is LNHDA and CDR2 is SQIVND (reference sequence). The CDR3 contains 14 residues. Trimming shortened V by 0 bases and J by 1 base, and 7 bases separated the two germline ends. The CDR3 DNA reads TGTGCCAGTAGTATAGAACAGGGTTCCTACGAGCAGTACTTC. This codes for CASSIEQGSYEQYF.

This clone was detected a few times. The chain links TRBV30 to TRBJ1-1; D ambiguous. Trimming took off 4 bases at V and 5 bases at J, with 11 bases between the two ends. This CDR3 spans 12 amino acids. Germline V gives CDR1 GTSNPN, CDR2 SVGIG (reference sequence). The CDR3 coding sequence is TGTGCCTGGATCGCCTGGGAGACTGAAGCTTTCTTT. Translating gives CAWIAWETEAFF.

CDR3 sequence: CASSLDGGNSNQPQHF. CDR3 DNA sequence: TGCGCCAGCAGCTTGGACGGGGGAAATAGCAATCAGCCCCAGCATTTT. This chain links TRBV5-1 with TRBJ1-5, with D maybe TRBD1 (5 bases). The CDR3 extends over 16 amino acids. Germline CDR1 is SGHRS and CDR2 is YFSETQ. V lost 0 bases, J lost 0 bases, and 10 bases lay in between.

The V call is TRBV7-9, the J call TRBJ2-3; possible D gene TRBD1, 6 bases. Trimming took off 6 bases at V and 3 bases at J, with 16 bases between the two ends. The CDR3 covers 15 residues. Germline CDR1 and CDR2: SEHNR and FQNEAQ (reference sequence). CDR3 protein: CASRASGGRTDTQYF. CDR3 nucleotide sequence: TGTGCCAGCAGGGCTAGTGGGGGCCGGACAGATACGCAGTATTTT.